This T cell receptor (beta chain) was sequenced for a study of cytomegalovirus exposure and HLA in healthy donors. About the research overall: Prior work identified around 120 million unique TCR beta sequences in approximately 180 million T cells.

This clone was seen more than once but under ten times. The PCR contained 60 Vbeta and 13 Jbeta primers. The protocol was immunoSEQ multiplex PCR, while the TCRdb copy is restricted to in-frame clones and leaves out a portion. This table has roughly 110,000 clones, 60% to 80% appearing once. V dropped 8 bases and J dropped 1 base, with 12 bases sitting between them. This CDR3 comprises 14 residues. Germline-derived CDR1 and CDR2 are MDHEN and SYDVKM. The rearrangement links TRBV28 to TRBJ1-3; no clear D. The receptor was isolated from a man aged 35 to 55 in good health and CMV-seronegative. Sequencing was carried out using PBMCs. Here the CDR3 DNA reads TGTGCCAGCCACCGGGGAGGATCTGGAAACACCATATATTTT. This codes for CASHRGGSGNTIYF.